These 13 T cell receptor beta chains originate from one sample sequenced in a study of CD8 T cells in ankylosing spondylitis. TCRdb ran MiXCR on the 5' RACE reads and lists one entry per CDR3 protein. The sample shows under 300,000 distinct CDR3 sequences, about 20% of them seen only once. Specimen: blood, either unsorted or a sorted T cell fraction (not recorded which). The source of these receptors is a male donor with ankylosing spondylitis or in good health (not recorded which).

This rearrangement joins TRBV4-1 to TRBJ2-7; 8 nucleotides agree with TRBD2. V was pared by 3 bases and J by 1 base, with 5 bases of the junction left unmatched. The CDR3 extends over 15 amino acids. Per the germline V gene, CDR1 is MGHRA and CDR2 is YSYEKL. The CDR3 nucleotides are TGCGCCAGCAGCCACGGTGCTAGCGGGTCCTACGAGCAGTACTTC. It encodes CASSHGASGSYEQYF.

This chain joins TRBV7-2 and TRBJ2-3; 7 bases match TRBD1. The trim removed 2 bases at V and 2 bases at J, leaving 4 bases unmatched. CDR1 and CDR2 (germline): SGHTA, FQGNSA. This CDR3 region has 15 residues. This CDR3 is CASSLPDRITDTQYF. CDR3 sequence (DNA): TGTGCCAGCAGCTTACCGGACAGGATCACAGATACGCAGTATTTT.

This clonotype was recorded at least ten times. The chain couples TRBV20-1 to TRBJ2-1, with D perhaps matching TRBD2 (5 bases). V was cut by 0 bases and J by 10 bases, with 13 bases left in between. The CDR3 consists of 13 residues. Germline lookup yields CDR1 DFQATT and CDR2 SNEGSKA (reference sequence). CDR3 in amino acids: CSARESAVREQFF. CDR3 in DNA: TGCAGTGCTAGAGAATCAGCGGTTAGGGAGCAGTTCTTC.

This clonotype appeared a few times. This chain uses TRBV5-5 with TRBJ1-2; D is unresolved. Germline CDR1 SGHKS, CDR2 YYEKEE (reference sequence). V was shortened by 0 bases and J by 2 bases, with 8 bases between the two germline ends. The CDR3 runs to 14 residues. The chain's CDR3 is CASSLVAENYGYTF. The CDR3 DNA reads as TGTGCCAGCAGCTTGGTTGCGGAAAACTATGGCTACACCTTC.

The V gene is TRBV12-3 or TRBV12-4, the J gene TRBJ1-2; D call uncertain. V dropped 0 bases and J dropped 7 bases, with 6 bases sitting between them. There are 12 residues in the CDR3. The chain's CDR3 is CASSLAPGGYTF. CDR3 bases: TGTGCCAGCAGTTTAGCGCCTGGTGGCTACACCTTC.

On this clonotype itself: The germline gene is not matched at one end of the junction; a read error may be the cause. CDR3 sequence reads: CASSRQGANIQKTQYF. CDR3 nucleotide sequence: TGCGCCAGCAGCCGACAGGGGGCTAACATCCAAAAGACCCAGTACTTC. The chain has TRBV5-1 and TRBJ2-5; 10 bases agree with TRBD1. Germline V lookup: CDR1 SGHRS, CDR2 YFSETQ. CDR3 size: 16 residues.

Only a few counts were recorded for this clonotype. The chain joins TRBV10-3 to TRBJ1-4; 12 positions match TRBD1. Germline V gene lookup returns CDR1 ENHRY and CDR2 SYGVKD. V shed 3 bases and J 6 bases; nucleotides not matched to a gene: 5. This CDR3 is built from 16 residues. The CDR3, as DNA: TGTGCCATCAGTGAAGGGACAGGGGGCGCTGATGAAAAACTGTTTTTT. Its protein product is CAISEGTGGADEKLFF.

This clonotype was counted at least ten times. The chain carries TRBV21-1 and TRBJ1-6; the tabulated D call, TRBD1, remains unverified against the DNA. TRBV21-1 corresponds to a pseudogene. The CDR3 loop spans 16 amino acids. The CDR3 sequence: CASSARTGETNSPLHF. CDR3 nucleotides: TGTGCCAGCAGCGCCCGGACAGGCGAAACAAATTCACCCCTCCACTTT.

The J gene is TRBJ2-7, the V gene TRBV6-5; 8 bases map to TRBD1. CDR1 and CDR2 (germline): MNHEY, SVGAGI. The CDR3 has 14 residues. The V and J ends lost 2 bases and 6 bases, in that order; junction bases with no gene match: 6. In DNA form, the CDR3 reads TGTGCCAGCAGTTACGCGGACAGGGCCGGCGAGCAGTACTTC. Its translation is CASSYADRAGEQYF.

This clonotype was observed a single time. CDR3 sequence (DNA): TGTGCCAGCAGCGCTAGCGGGAGTATCGACGAGCAGTACTTC. Translation gives CASSASGSIDEQYF. The chain recombines TRBV9 with TRBJ2-7; 10 positions match TRBD2. V shed 3 bases and J 5 bases; nucleotides not matched to a gene: 5. CDR1 is SGDLS, CDR2 YYNGEE, per germline. This CDR3 comprises 14 residues.

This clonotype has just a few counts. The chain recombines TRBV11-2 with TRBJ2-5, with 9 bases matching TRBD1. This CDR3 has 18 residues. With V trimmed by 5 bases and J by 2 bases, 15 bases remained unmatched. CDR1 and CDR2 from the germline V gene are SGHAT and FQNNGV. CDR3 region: CASSPSAIRDRVQETQYF. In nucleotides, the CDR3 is TGTGCCAGCAGCCCGAGTGCCATCCGGGACAGGGTACAAGAGACCCAGTACTTC.

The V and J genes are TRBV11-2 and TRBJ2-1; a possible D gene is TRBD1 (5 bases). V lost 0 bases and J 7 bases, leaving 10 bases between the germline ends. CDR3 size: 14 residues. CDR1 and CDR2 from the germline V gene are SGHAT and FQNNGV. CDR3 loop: CASSLETRVNEQFF. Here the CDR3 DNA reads TGTGCCAGCAGCTTAGAAACCAGGGTGAATGAGCAGTTCTTC.

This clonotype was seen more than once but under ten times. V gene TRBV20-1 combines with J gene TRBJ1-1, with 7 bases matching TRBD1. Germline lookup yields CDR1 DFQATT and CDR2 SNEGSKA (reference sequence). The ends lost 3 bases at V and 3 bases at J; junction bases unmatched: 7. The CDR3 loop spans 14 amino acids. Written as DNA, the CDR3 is TGCAGTGCTAGTCTACAGGGGATCTACACTGAAGCTTTCTTT. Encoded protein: CSASLQGIYTEAFF.